One and the same sample provided the 5 T cell receptor beta chains below, sequenced in a study of T cells after yellow fever vaccination. TCRdb redid the calling of the 5' RACE reads with MiXCR, one entry per CDR3 protein. The table shows about 170,000 distinct CDR3 sequences, with about 11% occurring only once. The source material was CD8+ T cells sorted from PBMCs, sampled 15 days after the yellow fever booster vaccination. The receptors were sampled from a man aged 18 to 29 who received the YFV17D yellow fever vaccine.

This clonotype was detected only a few times. The chain carries TRBV12-3 or TRBV12-4 and TRBJ2-7; 9 nucleotides line up with TRBD1. The junction had 7 bases not matched to a gene; V was cut back by 5 bases and J by 2 bases. This CDR3 spans 15 amino acids. Written as DNA, the CDR3 is TGTGCCAGCAGTCCTTGGACAGGGGTGACCTACGAGCAGTACTTC. This encodes CASSPWTGVTYEQYF.

This clonotype appeared a few times. Likely a read error: the CDR3 ends without its conserved phenylalanine or tryptophan. The chain is built from TRBV4-1 and TRBJ2-7; D gene uncertain. This CDR3 region has 15 residues. V lost 1 base and J 0 bases, leaving 10 bases between the germline ends. Germline CDR1 reads MGHRA; CDR2 reads YSYEKL. This chain's CDR3 is CASSQGTDVSYEQYA. CDR3 sequence (DNA): TGCGCCAGCAGCCAAGGGACCGATGTCTCCTACGAGCAGTACGCC.

This chain joins TRBV25-1 and TRBJ2-2; a weak D match, TRBD2 (5 bases). CDR1 and CDR2 (germline): MGHDK, SYGVNS. The CDR3 extends over 15 amino acids. The germline V and J ends were trimmed by 5 bases and 3 bases, with 13 bases remaining between them. The CDR3: CASSLSGGYTGELFF. The DNA for the CDR3 is TGTGCCAGCAGTTTAAGCGGAGGATACACCGGGGAGCTGTTTTTT.

The sample holds a few counts of this clonotype. The chain combines TRBV27 with TRBJ1-5; no definite D call. The germline V gene has CDR1 MNHEY and CDR2 SMNVEV (reference sequence). The CDR3 is made up of 17 amino acids. The V gene lost 1 base and the J gene lost 2 bases, with 15 bases spanning the gap. CDR3 sequence reads: CASSLFFPDGGNQPQHF. The CDR3, as DNA: TGTGCCAGCAGTTTATTCTTCCCGGATGGAGGCAATCAGCCCCAGCATTTT.

This clonotype was detected only once. This chain uses TRBV5-5 with TRBJ1-1; D is perhaps TRBD1 (5 bases). This CDR3 is 18 amino acids long. Trimming shortened V by 0 bases and J by 0 bases, and 18 bases separated the two germline ends. Germline CDR1 reads SGHKS; CDR2 reads YYEKEE (reference sequence). The chain's CDR3 is CASSLVGLLRGLNTEAFF. The CDR3 region has the DNA TGTGCCAGCAGCTTGGTGGGACTACTCCGGGGCCTGAACACTGAAGCTTTCTTT.